This T cell receptor beta chain was sequenced during a study of diagnostic markers for celiac disease. TCRdb re-called the reads and catalogs CDR3 proteins one per entry, DNA excluded. The repertoire table contains 5,000 or so distinct CDR3 sequences. This clonotype is called medium-sized based on its frequency. The CDR3 runs 14 residues. Germline V gives CDR1 SGHTA, CDR2 FQGNSA. The source is a human donor. This table probably holds off-target reads from a library built for another chain. Source material: either unsorted cells or a sorted T cell fraction (not recorded which). This sequence joins TRBV7-2 and TRBJ1-1; TCRdb selects TRBD1, and the lack of DNA leaves this call unchecked. The CDR3 sequence is CASSLYQGVTEAFF.